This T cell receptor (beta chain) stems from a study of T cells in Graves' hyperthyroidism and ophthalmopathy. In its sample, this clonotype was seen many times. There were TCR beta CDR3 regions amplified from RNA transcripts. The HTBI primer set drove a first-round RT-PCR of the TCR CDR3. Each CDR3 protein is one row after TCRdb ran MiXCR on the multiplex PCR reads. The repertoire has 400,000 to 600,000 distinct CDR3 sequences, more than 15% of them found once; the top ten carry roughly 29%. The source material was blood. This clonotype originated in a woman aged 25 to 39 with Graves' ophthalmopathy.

This CDR3 is CASSFSVGSSYNEQFF. The CDR3 DNA reads TGTGCCAGCAGCTTTTCCGTGGGGAGCTCCTACAATGAGCAGTTCTTC. The chain is built from TRBV7-9 and TRBJ2-1; D is perhaps TRBD2 (5 bases). Trimming shortened V by 3 bases and J by 0 bases, and 12 bases separated the two germline ends. CDR3 size: 16 residues. Germline loops: CDR1 SEHNR, CDR2 FQNEAQ (reference sequence).